This TCR beta chain was sequenced for a study of OX40 agonist ivuxolimab in advanced cancers. Study observations and caveats: Clonal expansion in partial responders at 0.1-3.0 mg/kg ranked among the lowest. Averaging showed that CD8+ T cells had more expanded clones than CD4+ did.

Details on this clone: The antigen is unknown.

Trimming left V 3 bases short and J 7 bases short, with 16 bases between. The germline gives CDR1 SGHTA, CDR2 FQGNSA. The CDR3 is 15 amino acids. The method was immunoSEQ multiplex PCR; TCRdb's version includes in-frame clones alone and lacks a portion of them. This sample has tens of thousands of clones, with just under 80% found just once. This receptor was obtained from an adult with an advanced solid tumor such as melanoma, head and neck, liver or kidney cancer. The chain couples TRBV7-2 to TRBJ2-1; D assignment may be TRBD1 or TRBD2 (5 bases each). The sequenced sample was CD4+ or CD8+ T cells sorted from blood, obtained in a trial of the OX40 agonist ivuxolimab. CDR3 bases: TGTGCCAGCAGCTTTAAAGCTGGGGGTAGGAATGAGCAGTTCTTC. It translates to CASSFKAGGRNEQFF.